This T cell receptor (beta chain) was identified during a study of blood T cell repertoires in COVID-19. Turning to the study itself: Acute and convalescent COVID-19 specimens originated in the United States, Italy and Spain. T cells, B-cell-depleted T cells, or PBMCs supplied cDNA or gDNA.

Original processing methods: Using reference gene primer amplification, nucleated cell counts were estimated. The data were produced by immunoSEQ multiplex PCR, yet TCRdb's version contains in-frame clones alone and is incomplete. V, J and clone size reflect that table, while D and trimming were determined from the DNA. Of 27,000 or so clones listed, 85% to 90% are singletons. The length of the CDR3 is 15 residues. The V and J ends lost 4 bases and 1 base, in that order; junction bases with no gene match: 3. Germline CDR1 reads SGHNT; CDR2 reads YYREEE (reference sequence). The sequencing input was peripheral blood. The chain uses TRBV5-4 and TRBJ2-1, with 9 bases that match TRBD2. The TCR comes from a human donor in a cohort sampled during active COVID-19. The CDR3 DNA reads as TGTGCCAGCAGCGTAACTAGCGGGTCCTACAATGAGCAGTTCTTC. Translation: CASSVTSGSYNEQFF.